This passage covers 23 T cell receptor beta chains from one sample sequenced in a study of cytomegalovirus exposure and HLA in healthy donors. Profiling relied on immunoSEQ multiplex PCR, and the TCRdb table lists in-frame clones only, not all of them. The sample holds 65,000 to 90,000 clones, about 95% seen once. The sequenced sample was PBMCs. These receptors were obtained from a man aged 18 to 29 in good health and CMV-seronegative.

Note on this clone: The same CDR3 can be traced to other DNA sequences in this sample. This CDR3 reads CASSLGQGRTEAFF. The CDR3 coding sequence is TGCGCCAGCAGCTTGGGCCAGGGCCGGACTGAAGCTTTCTTT. J is TRBJ1-1 and V is TRBV5-1, with D tentatively TRBD1 (5 bases). The V end was cut by 0 bases, the J end by 5 bases, with 11 bases between. This CDR3 is built from 14 residues. Germline lookup yields CDR1 SGHRS and CDR2 YFSETQ.

V usage is TRBV30 and J usage is TRBJ1-1; the D is unclear. The V end lost 3 bases, the J end lost 13 bases, and 18 bases lay between the germline ends. The germline gives CDR1 GTSNPN, CDR2 SVGIG (reference sequence). This CDR3 contains 12 residues. The CDR3 bases are TGTGCCTGGAGAATAGTAATCCGCGGCCTTTTCTTT. It yields the protein CAWRIVIRGLFF.

V usage is TRBV5-1 and J usage is TRBJ1-3, with 8 bases aligning to TRBD1. The V gene's germline CDR1 is SGHRS and CDR2 YFSETQ. The junction had 4 bases not matched to a gene; V was cut back by 7 bases and J by 4 bases. CDR3 length: 13 residues. As DNA, the CDR3 is TGCGCCAGCGGACAGGGCTCGGGAAACACCATATATTTT. Its translation is CASGQGSGNTIYF.

This clone showed up just once. The rearrangement links TRBV19 to TRBJ1-5, with a possible D match to TRBD1 (5 bases). Trimming took off 3 bases at V and 5 bases at J, with 11 bases between the two ends. The CDR3 totals 14 residues. Germline V gene sequence: CDR1 LNHDA, CDR2 SQIVND (reference sequence). This CDR3 reads CASSMAGGDQPQHF. CDR3 nucleotides: TGTGCCAGTAGTATGGCGGGAGGGGATCAGCCCCAGCATTTT.

The chain links TRBV7-2 to TRBJ2-5; 8 positions match TRBD2. The CDR3 contains 13 residues. V shed 11 bases and J 4 bases; nucleotides not matched to a gene: 9. The germline V gene encodes CDR1 SGHTA and CDR2 FQGNSA. The CDR3 loop is CAAGGGLRETQYF. The CDR3 DNA reads as TGTGCCGCGGGGGGTGGCCTAAGAGAGACCCAGTACTTC.

The chain links TRBV15 to TRBJ2-3, with D perhaps matching TRBD2 (6 bases). With 3 bases removed from V and 5 bases from J, the gap between germline ends came to 21 bases. In germline, CDR1 is LNHNV, CDR2 YYDKDF (reference sequence). This CDR3 comprises 17 residues. The CDR3 region is CATSSGLPGLWGDTQYF. CDR3 sequence (DNA): TGTGCCACCAGCAGCGGACTTCCGGGACTCTGGGGAGATACGCAGTATTTT.

This clone was observed a handful of times. The chain employs TRBV28 and TRBJ2-5, with 11 bases matching TRBD2. The junction had 6 bases not matched to a gene; V was cut back by 5 bases and J by 1 base. Germline V gene data show CDR1 as MDHEN and CDR2 as SYDVKM. This CDR3 spans 16 amino acids. The CDR3 sequence is CASSPLAGGSQETQYF. The CDR3 region has the DNA TGTGCCAGCAGTCCTCTAGCGGGGGGTTCCCAAGAGACCCAGTACTTC. The whole variable domain, remainder taken from reference TRBV28 and TRBJ2-5, is DVKVTQSSRYLVKRTGEKVFLECVQDMDHENMFWYRQDPGLGLRLIYFSYDVKMKEKGDIPEGYSVSREKKERFSLILESASTNQTSMYLCASSPLAGGSQETQYFGPGTRLLVL.

The chain couples TRBV6-5 to TRBJ2-5; D not certain. In germline, CDR1 is MNHEY, CDR2 SVGAGI. This CDR3 is built from 11 residues. V was cut by 7 bases and J by 2 bases, with 5 bases left in between. CDR3 region: CASINQETQYF. The CDR3 coding sequence is TGTGCCAGCATAAATCAAGAGACCCAGTACTTC.

This chain uses TRBV2 with TRBJ2-7; tentative D call: TRBD2 (6 bases). V lost 10 bases to trimming and J lost 2 bases, with 18 bases between them. This CDR3 is 14 amino acids long. The V gene's germline CDR1 is SNHLY and CDR2 FYNNEI. The CDR3 reads CATSKSGSPYEQYF. CDR3 DNA sequence: TGTGCCACCTCAAAGAGCGGGTCCCCCTACGAGCAGTACTTC.

V and J are TRBV9 and TRBJ1-2; TRBD1 aligns across 9 bases. The CDR3 contains 14 residues. CDR1 is SGDLS and CDR2 is YYNGEE in the germline V gene. Unmatched junction bases numbered 0, after V lost 3 bases and J lost 0 bases. The CDR3 reads CASSGTGANYGYTF. CDR3 DNA: TGTGCCAGCAGCGGGACAGGGGCTAACTATGGCTACACCTTC. Variable domain in full (rest from reference TRBV9 and TRBJ1-2): DSGVTQTPKHLITATGQRVTLRCSPRSGDLSVYWYQQSLDQGLQFLIQYYNGEERAKGNILERFSAQQFPDLHSELNLSSLELGDSALYFCASSGTGANYGYTFGSGTRLTVV.

CDR3 coding DNA: TGTGCCAGCACGGAGGCCTCGGGGATGAACACCATATATTTT. Protein sequence: CASTEASGMNTIYF. This rearrangement joins TRBV28 to TRBJ1-3, with unresolved D. Trimming took off 7 bases at V and 7 bases at J, with 17 bases between the two ends. CDR3 length: 14 amino acids. Germline V gives CDR1 MDHEN, CDR2 SYDVKM.

This chain joins TRBV7-3 and TRBJ2-1; TRBD2 is a possible D gene (6 bases). Germline lookup yields CDR1 SGHTA and CDR2 FQGTGA. Trimming removed 5 bases from V and 7 bases from J, with 18 bases in between. The CDR3 spans 15 residues. CDR3 nucleotides: TGTGCCAGCAGCCGGCTTCGGGGGTCGGGGAATGAGCAGTTCTTC. Translation: CASSRLRGSGNEQFF.

This sequence joins TRBV18 and TRBJ1-1; D unclear. The CDR3 has 16 residues. V gave up 1 base and J gave up 1 base, with 13 bases separating them. Germline CDR1 reads KGHSH; CDR2 reads LQKENI. CDR3 sequence (DNA): TGTGCCAGCTCACCACTTCGGGGTGTCCCGAACACTGAAGCTTTCTTT. Protein: CASSPLRGVPNTEAFF.

V and J are TRBV5-8 and TRBJ2-1; maybe TRBD2 (5 bases). The length of the CDR3 is 14 residues. Germline V gene data show CDR1 as SGHTS and CDR2 as YDEGEE. V was trimmed by 0 bases and J by 5 bases, leaving 9 bases between them. CDR3 sequence (DNA): TGTGCCAGCAGCTTGGGGACTCCAGACAATGAGCAGTTCTTC. Amino acid sequence: CASSLGTPDNEQFF.

The gene calls are TRBV27 and TRBJ2-7; D perhaps matches TRBD1 (6 bases). Deletions cut 4 bases from V and 9 bases from J, with 13 bases between. CDR3 length: 12 amino acids. Germline loops: CDR1 MNHEY, CDR2 SMNVEV (reference sequence). CDR3 sequence reads: CASSSTGIGQYF. Here the CDR3 DNA reads TGTGCCAGCAGTTCAACAGGGATTGGGCAGTACTTC.

This clone appeared once. J is TRBJ2-2 and V is TRBV7-3, with TRBD1 as a possible D gene (6 bases). The CDR3 covers 16 residues. V lost 5 bases and J lost 4, with 17 bases in between. In germline, CDR1 is SGHTA, CDR2 FQGTGA. DNA of the CDR3: TGTGCCAGCAGCCCCGATGGGGGCAGCCCCACCGGGGAGCTGTTTTTT. This gives the protein CASSPDGGSPTGELFF.

This clone was observed a few times. V gene TRBV6-4 combines with J gene TRBJ2-2; 10 positions agree with TRBD2. Germline values: CDR1 MRHNA, CDR2 SNTAGT. The CDR3 consists of 16 residues. V lost 0 bases to trimming and J lost 4 bases; unmatched junction nucleotides: 2. CDR3 sequence reads: CASSDSSGGATGELFF. Here the CDR3 DNA reads TGTGCCAGCAGTGACTCGAGCGGGGGGGCCACCGGGGAGCTGTTTTTT.

The chain combines TRBV5-1 with TRBJ2-3; 8 bases line up with TRBD1. V was clipped by 4 bases and J by 2 bases; unmatched bases: 6. The CDR3 has 15 amino acids. In germline, CDR1 is SGHRS, CDR2 YFSETQ. This chain's CDR3 is CASSTRGPDTDTQYF. CDR3 DNA: TGCGCCAGCAGCACCAGGGGGCCTGACACAGATACGCAGTATTTT.

V gene TRBV6-5 combines with J gene TRBJ2-3; 9 bases match TRBD2. The CDR3 is 15 amino acids. The germline V gene encodes CDR1 MNHEY and CDR2 SVGAGI. V was clipped by 6 bases and J by 2 bases; unmatched bases: 6. The CDR3 region has the DNA TGTGCCAGCAGAGACGGCGGGGGGGACACAGATACGCAGTATTTT. It encodes CASRDGGGDTDTQYF.

This chain uses TRBV14 with TRBJ2-1, with TRBD2 matching 8 bases. The CDR3 spans 16 residues. CDR1 and CDR2 from the germline V gene are SGHDN and FVKESK. V shed 2 bases, J shed 3 bases, and the junction held 6 bases outside the gene matches. The CDR3 DNA reads as TGTGCCAGCAGCCAATTCGAGCGGGGGTTCTACAATGAGCAGTTCTTC. This translates into CASSQFERGFYNEQFF.

This chain connects TRBV27 to TRBJ1-2; D not certain. Trimming stripped 5 bases from V and 6 bases from J, with 19 bases between. The CDR3 runs to 15 residues. Germline CDR1 is MNHEY and CDR2 is SMNVEV (reference sequence). In DNA, the CDR3 is TGTGCCAGCAGTCGCTCCGGGCGACTAAAAGATGGCTACACCTTC. Translation: CASSRSGRLKDGYTF.

V and J are TRBV10-3 and TRBJ1-2, with a weak D call TRBD1 (5 bases). Trimming removed 5 bases at V and 8 bases at J, with 12 bases between. Germline values: CDR1 ENHRY, CDR2 SYGVKD. The CDR3 totals 12 residues. The CDR3 DNA sequence: TGTGCCATCAGTCTTCAGGGTACCGGCTACACCTTC. Translating gives CAISLQGTGYTF.

This chain connects TRBV10-3 to TRBJ1-1, with 8 positions matching TRBD1. The CDR3 contains 12 residues. Unmatched junction bases numbered 4, after V lost 4 bases and J lost 9 bases. CDR1 and CDR2 from the germline V gene are ENHRY and SYGVKD. The CDR3, as DNA: TGTGCCATCAGTGGGGGACAGGAAAAAGCTTTCTTT. Amino acids: CAISGGQEKAFF.